This T cell receptor (beta chain) was observed in a study of CD8+ T cells in alopecia areata (dated by TCRdb to 2016 to 2018). Background on the whole study: Treated patients were enrolled in an open-label pilot trial of oral tofacitinib at 5 to 10 mg twice daily for moderate-to-severe alopecia areata. Tofacitinib was given for 6 to 18 months, followed by 6 months of follow-up off drug to assess delayed response and recurrence. In treated patients, disease severity was measured using the SALT score, which gives the percentage of scalp surface area affected. The study used high-throughput TCRbeta sequencing to examine T cell clonal expansion in alopecia areata, in both the C3H/HeJ mouse model and human patients. On the human side, TCRbeta sequencing was run on scalp tissue and on sorted CD4+ and CD8+ peripheral blood T cells from healthy controls and from alopecia areata patients with either patchy or totalis/universalis disease. Biopsies were taken from tofacitinib-treated patients at baseline and again at 4 and 24 weeks into treatment, and several of those patients also had a later scalp biopsy. Scalp clonality was compared across normal scalp (n=4), patchy alopecia areata scalp (n=8), and alopecia totalis/universalis scalp (n=8). RNA came from the PAXgene miRNA kit for fixed scalp, the miRNeasy kit for PBMCs, and the RNeasy kit for mouse skin. TCRbeta CDR3 regions were amplified by immunoSEQ multiplex PCR using 35 Vbeta forward and 13 Jbeta reverse primers. Study-wide conclusions, independent of this receptor: Shared TCR sequences between patients were less evident than in mice, which may be partly attributable to HLA diversity in the patient population. Unlike mouse skin, which is dominated by gammadelta T cells, normal human skin has resident alphabeta T cells that are also sequenced, and this complicates analysis of the scalp TCR repertoire. During tofacitinib treatment, many expanded lesional clones remained in scalp and blood, and this persistence may partly explain relapse after treatment is stopped. Lesional scalp, especially in alopecia totalis/universalis, showed higher clonality and more expanded CD8+ clones than normal scalp, suggesting antigenic drive. With tofacitinib, both scalp clonality and the number of expanded CD8+ clones among the top 100 scalp clones went down significantly. The treated cohort was small, with a single nonresponder, so links between baseline CD8+ expansion and response need larger studies.

The CDR3, from cysteine to phenylalanine, totals 13 residues. Only CDR3 DNA is held: 39 bases, read in frame from base 1. Looking up the germline V gene yields CDR1 SNHLY and CDR2 FYNNEI. Concerning this clone: The antigen it binds to is not known. Per-base qualities were not stored, and no clone one base away is much larger.

Libraries were built with the immunoSEQ multiplex PCR assay. RNA was extracted from all samples and reverse transcribed into cDNA as template for TCR sequencing. SuperScript III was used to make first-strand cDNA, primed with a 2:1 mix of oligo-dT and random hexamers. A synthetic immune receptor repertoire was used to assess amplification bias, and residual bias was removed computationally. The study's own analysis went as follows. After raw reads were preprocessed to remove errors, the CDR3 was defined following IMGT conventions as running from the conserved cysteine to phenylalanine. Clonality was computed as 1 minus the Shannon entropy, with the entropy normalized by log2 of the number of productive unique TCRs. Whether each scalp clone was CD4 or CD8 was inferred by checking scalp TCRbeta sequences against the CD4 and CD8 repertoires from sorted blood. TCRdb took over this immuneACCESS table, retaining in-frame rearrangements with V and J assigned. Such tables are incomplete; in checked studies, under half of the missing clones stem from an unresolved V gene, and the remainder is unexplained. The DNA was the basis for D and trimming; V, J and clone size are from that table. Here the sample has 200,000 to 250,000 clones; approximately 70% occur a single time. The biggest ten clones account for roughly 1.2% of the sample.

The intended sense of this specimen's treatment or condition label: oral pan-JAK inhibitor, 5-10 mg twice daily. Lesional scalp punch biopsies and peripheral blood were obtained from alopecia areata patients. After PBMCs were isolated by density centrifugation and stained for CD3, CD4 and CD8, a FACSAria was used to sort CD4+ and CD8+ T cells. The sequence joins TRBV2 to TRBJ2-5; a confident D gene designation cannot be given. Judging by the DNA end, TRBJ2-7 fits better; the J call may be wrong. The sample consisted of CD4+ T cells sorted from blood, taken at approximately week 42, from a patient treated with tofacitinib. The TCR sequence derives from a human donor with alopecia areata. In nucleotide form, the sequence is TGTGCCAGCAGTGTTGACCCCGGGTACGAGCAGTACTTC. This is translated as CASSVDPGYEQYF.